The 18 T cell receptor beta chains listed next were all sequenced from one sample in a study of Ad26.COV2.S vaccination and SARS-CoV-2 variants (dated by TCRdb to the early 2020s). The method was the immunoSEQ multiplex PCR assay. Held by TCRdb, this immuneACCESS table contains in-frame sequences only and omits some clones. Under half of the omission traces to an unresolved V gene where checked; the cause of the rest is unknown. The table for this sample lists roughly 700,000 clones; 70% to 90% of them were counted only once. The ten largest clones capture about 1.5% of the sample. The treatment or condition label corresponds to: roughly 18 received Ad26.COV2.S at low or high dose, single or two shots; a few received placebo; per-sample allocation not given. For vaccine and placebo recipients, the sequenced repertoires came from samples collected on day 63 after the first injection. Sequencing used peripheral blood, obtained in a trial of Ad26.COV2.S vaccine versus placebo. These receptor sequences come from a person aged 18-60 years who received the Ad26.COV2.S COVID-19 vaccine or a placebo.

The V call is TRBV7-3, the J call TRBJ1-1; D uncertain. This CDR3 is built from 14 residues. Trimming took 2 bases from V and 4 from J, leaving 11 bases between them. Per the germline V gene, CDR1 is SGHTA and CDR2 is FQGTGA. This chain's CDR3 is CASSLEAWATEAFF. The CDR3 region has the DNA TGTGCCAGCAGCTTAGAAGCCTGGGCCACTGAAGCTTTCTTT.

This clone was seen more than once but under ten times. In nucleotides, the CDR3 is TGTGCCAGCTTCCCGGACAGGGGAATCTATGGCTACACCTTC. Translating it yields CASFPDRGIYGYTF. The gene calls are TRBV18 and TRBJ1-2, with 9 bases that match TRBD1. The CDR3 spans 14 residues. V lost 7 bases, J lost 4 bases, and 7 bases stayed unmatched. CDR1 and CDR2 (germline): KGHSH, LQKENI. Filled out from reference TRBV18 and TRBJ1-2, the complete variable domain reads NAGVMQNPRHLVRRRGQEARLRCSPMKGHSHVYWYRQLPEEGLKFMVYLQKENIIDESGMPKERFSAEFPKEGPSILRIQQVVRGDSAAYFCASFPDRGIYGYTFGSGTRLTVV.

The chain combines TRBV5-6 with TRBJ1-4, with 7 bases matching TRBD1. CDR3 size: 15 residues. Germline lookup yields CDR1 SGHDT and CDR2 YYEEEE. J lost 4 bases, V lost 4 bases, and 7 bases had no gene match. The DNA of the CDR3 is TGTGCCAGCAGCATAGGGGGCGCCGATAATGAAAAACTGTTTTTT. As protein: CASSIGGADNEKLFF. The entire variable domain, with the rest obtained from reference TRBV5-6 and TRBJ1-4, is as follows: DAGVTQSPTHLIKTRGQQVTLRCSPKSGHDTVSWYQQALGQGPQFIFQYYEEEERQRGNFPDRFSGHQFPNYSSELNVNALLLGDSALYLCASSIGGADNEKLFFGSGTQLSVL.

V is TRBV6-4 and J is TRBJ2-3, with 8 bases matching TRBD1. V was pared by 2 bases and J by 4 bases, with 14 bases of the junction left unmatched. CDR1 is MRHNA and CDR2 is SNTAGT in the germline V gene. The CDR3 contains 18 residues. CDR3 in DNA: TGTGCCAGCAGTGACCCCTTTCCACAGGGGGAAGGGGCAGATACGCAGTATTTT. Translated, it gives CASSDPFPQGEGADTQYF.

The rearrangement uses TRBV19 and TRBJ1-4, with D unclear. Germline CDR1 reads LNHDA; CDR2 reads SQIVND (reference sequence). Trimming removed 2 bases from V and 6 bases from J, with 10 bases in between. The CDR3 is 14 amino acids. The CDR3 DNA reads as TGTGCCAGTAGTATAAGGGATTCAGATGAAAAACTGTTTTTT. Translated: CASSIRDSDEKLFF. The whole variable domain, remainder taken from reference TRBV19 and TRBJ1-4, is DGGITQSPKYLFRKEGQNVTLSCEQNLNHDAMYWYRQDPGQGLRLIYYSQIVNDFQKGDIAEGYSVSREKKESFPLTVTSAQKNPTAFYLCASSIRDSDEKLFFGSGTQLSVL.

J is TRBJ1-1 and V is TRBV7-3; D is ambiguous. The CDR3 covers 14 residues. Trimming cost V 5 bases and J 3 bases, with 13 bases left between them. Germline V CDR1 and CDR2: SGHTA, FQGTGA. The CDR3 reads CASSQYQAYTEAFF. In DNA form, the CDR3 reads TGTGCCAGCAGCCAGTACCAAGCTTACACTGAAGCTTTCTTT.

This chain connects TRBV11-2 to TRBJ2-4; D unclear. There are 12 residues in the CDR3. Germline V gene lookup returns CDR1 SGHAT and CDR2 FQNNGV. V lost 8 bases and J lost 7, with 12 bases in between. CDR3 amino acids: CASGANSNIQYF. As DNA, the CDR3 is TGTGCCAGCGGTGCGAACAGCAACATTCAGTACTTC.

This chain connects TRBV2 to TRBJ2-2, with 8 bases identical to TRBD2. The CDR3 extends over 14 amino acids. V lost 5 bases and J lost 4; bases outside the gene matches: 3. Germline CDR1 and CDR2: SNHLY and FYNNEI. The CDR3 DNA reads TGTGCCAGCAGTCCCGGGACTAGCACCGGGGAGCTGTTTTTT. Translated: CASSPGTSTGELFF.

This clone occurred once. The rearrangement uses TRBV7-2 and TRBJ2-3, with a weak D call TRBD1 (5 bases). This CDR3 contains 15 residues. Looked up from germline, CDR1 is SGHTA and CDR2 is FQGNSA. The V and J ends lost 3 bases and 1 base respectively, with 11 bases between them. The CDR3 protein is CASSLKGLRTDTQYF. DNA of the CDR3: TGTGCCAGCAGCTTGAAGGGGCTACGCACAGATACGCAGTATTTT. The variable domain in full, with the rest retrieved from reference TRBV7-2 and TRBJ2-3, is GAGVSQSPSNKVTEKGKDVELRCDPISGHTALYWYRQSLGQGLEFLIYFQGNSAPDKSGLPSDRFSAERTGGSVSTLTIQRTQQEDSAVYLCASSLKGLRTDTQYFGPGTRLTVL.

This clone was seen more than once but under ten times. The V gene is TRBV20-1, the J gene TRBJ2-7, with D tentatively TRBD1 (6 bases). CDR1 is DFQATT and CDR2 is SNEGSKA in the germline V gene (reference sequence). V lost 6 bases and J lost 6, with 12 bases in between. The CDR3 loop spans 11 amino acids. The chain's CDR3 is CSAIRDTEQYF. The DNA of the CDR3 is TGCAGTGCCATCCGGGACACCGAGCAGTACTTC.

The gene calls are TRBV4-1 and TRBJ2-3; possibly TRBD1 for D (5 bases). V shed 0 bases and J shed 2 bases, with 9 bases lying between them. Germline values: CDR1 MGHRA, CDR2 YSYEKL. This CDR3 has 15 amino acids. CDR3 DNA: TGCGCCAGCAGCCAAGAGGGCAGGGACACAGATACGCAGTATTTT. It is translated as CASSQEGRDTDTQYF.

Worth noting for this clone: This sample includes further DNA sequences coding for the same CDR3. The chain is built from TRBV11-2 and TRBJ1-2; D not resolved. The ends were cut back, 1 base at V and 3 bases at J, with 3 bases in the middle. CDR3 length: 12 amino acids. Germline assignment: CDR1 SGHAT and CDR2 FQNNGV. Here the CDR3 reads CASSLGYYGYTF. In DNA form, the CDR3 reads TGTGCCAGCAGCTTAGGTTACTATGGCTACACCTTC.

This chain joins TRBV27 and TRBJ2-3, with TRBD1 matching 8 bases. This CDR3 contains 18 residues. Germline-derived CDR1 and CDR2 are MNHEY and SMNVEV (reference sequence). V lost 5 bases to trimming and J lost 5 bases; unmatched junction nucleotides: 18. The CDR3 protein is CASSTTGGWATDEDTQYF. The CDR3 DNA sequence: TGTGCCAGCAGTACAACAGGGGGTTGGGCCACCGATGAAGATACGCAGTATTTT.

The CDR3 spells CASSLRGTGTETQYF. The CDR3 DNA reads TGTGCCAGCAGCTTAAGGGGGACAGGGACGGAGACCCAGTACTTC. The chain recombines TRBV11-2 with TRBJ2-5; the match to TRBD1 covers 9 bases. The CDR3 is 15 residues long. The junction had 6 bases not matched to a gene; V was cut back by 2 bases and J by 5 bases. Germline V lookup: CDR1 SGHAT, CDR2 FQNNGV. The full variable domain, in which reference TRBV11-2 and TRBJ2-5 provide the parts outside the CDR3, is EAGVAQSPRYKIIEKRQSVAFWCNPISGHATLYWYQQILGQGPKLLIQFQNNGVVDDSQLPKDRFSAERLKGVDSTLKIQPAKLEDSAVYLCASSLRGTGTETQYFGPGTRLLVL.

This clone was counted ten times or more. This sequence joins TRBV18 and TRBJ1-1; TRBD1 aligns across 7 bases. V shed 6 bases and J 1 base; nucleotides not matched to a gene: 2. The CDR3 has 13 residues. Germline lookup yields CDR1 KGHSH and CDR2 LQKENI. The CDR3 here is CASSDRSNTEAFF. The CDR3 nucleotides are TGTGCCAGCTCGGACAGGTCGAACACTGAAGCTTTCTTT.

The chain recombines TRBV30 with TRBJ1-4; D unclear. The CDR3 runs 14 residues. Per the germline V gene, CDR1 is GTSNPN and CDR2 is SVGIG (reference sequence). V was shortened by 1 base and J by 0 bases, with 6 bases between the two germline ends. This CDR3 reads CAWSDTATNEKLFF. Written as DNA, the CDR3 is TGTGCCTGGAGTGACACTGCAACTAATGAAAAACTGTTTTTT.

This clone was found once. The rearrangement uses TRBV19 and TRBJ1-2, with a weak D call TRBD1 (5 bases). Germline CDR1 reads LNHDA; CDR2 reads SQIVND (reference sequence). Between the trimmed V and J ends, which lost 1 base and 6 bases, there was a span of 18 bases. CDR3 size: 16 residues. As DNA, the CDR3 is TGTGCCAGTAGTATAGTTTTGGGGGAATTGGTGGATGGCTACACCTTC. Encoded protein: CASSIVLGELVDGYTF.

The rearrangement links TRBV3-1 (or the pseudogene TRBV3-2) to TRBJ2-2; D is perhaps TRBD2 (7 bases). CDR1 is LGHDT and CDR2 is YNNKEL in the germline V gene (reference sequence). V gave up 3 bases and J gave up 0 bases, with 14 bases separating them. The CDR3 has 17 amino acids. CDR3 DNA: TGTGCCAGCAGCCACAGGGGAGGGGGGCCGAACACCGGGGAGCTGTTTTTT. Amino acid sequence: CASSHRGGGPNTGELFF.